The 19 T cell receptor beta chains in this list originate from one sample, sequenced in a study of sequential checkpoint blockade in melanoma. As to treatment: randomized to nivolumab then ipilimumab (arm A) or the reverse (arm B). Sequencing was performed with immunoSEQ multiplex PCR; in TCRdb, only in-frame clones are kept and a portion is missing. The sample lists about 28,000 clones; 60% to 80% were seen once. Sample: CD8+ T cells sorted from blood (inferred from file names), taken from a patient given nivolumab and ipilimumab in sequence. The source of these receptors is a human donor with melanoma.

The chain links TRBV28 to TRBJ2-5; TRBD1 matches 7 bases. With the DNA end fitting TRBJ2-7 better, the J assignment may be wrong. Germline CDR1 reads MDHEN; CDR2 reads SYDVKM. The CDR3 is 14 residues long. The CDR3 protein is CASSLTGQPYEQYF. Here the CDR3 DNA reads TGTGCCAGCAGTCTCACGGGACAGCCCTACGAGCAGTACTTC.

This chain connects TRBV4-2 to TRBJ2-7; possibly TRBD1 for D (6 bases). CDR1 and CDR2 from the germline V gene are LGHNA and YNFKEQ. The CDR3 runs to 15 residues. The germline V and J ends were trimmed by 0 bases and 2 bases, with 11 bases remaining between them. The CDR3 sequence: CASSQESNRAYEQYF. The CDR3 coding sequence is TGTGCCAGCAGCCAAGAATCGAACAGGGCCTACGAGCAGTACTTC.

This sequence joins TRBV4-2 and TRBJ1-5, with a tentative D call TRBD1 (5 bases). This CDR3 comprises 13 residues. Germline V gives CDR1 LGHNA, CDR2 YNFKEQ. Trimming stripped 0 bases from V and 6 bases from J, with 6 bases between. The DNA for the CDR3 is TGTGCCAGCAGCCAAGATCAGGGTCAGCCCCAGCATTTT. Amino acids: CASSQDQGQPQHF.

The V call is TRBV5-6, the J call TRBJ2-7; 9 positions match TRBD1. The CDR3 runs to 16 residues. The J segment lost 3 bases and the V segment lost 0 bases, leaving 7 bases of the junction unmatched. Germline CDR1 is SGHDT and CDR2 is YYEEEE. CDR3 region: CASSLAGTGNFYEQYF. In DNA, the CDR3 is TGTGCCAGCAGCTTGGCCGGGACAGGGAACTTCTACGAGCAGTACTTC.

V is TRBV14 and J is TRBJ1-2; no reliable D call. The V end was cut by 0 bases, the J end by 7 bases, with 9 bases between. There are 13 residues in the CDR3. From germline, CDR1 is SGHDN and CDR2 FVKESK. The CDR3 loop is CASSQDWRAGYTF. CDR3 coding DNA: TGTGCCAGCAGCCAAGATTGGAGGGCTGGCTACACCTTC.

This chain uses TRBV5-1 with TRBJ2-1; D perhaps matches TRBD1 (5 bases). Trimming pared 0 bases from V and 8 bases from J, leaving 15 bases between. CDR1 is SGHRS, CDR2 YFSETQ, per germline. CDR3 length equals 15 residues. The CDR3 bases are TGCGCCAGCAGCTTGGTTGACTCAGGGTTCGATGAGCAGTTCTTC. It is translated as CASSLVDSGFDEQFF.

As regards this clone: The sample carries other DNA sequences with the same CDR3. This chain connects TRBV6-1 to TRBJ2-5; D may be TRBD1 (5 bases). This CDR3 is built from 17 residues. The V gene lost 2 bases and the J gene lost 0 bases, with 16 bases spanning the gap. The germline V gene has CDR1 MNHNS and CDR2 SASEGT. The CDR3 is CASSELRRGRYQETQYF. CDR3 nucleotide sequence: TGTGCCAGCAGTGAACTAAGAAGGGGCCGCTACCAAGAGACCCAGTACTTC.

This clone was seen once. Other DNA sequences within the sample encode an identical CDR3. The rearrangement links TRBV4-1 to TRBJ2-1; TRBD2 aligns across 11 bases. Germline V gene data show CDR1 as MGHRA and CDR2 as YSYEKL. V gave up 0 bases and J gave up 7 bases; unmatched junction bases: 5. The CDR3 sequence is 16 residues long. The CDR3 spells CASSQEGLAGKNEQFF. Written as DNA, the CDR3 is TGCGCCAGCAGCCAAGAAGGACTAGCGGGTAAAAATGAGCAGTTCTTC.

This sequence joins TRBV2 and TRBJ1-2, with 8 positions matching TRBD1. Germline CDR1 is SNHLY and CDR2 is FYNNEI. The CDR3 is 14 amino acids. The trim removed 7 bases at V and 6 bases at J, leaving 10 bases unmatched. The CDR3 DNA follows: TGTGCCAGCATTATGAGGACAGGGATCGATGGCTACACCTTC. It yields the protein CASIMRTGIDGYTF. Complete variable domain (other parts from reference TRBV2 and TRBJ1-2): EPEVTQTPSHQVTQMGQEVILRCVPISNHLYFYWYRQILGQKVEFLVSFYNNEISEKSEIFDDQFSVERPDGSNFTLKIRSTKLEDSAMYFCASIMRTGIDGYTFGSGTRLTVV.

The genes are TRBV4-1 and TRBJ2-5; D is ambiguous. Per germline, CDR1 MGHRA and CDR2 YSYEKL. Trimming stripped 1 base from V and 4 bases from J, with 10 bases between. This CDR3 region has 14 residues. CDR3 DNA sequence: TGCGCCAGCAGCCAAGGCGGAAGTGCAGAGACCCAGTACTTC. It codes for CASSQGGSAETQYF.

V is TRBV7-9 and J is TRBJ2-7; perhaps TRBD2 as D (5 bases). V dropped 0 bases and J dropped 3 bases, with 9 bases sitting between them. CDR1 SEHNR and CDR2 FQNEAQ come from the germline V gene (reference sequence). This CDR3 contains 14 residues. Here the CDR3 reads CASSLADSDYEQYF. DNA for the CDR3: TGTGCCAGCAGCTTAGCGGACTCAGACTACGAGCAGTACTTC.

In DNA form, the CDR3 reads TGTGCCAGCAGCCCCAGCGGGGAAAGCTCCTACGAGCAGTACTTC. Its protein product is CASSPSGESSYEQYF. V usage is TRBV9 and J usage is TRBJ2-7; 7 bases line up with TRBD2. Trimming at V came to 4 bases and at J to 0 bases, leaving 7 bases not matched to a gene. Germline V gene lookup returns CDR1 SGDLS and CDR2 YYNGEE. CDR3 length: 15 residues.

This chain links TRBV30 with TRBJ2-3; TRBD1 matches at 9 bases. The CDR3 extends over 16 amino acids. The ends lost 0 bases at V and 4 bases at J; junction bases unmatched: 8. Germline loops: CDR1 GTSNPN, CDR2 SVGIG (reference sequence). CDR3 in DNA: TGTGCCTGGAGTGTATTGGGACAGGGATGGGCAGATACGCAGTATTTT. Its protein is CAWSVLGQGWADTQYF.

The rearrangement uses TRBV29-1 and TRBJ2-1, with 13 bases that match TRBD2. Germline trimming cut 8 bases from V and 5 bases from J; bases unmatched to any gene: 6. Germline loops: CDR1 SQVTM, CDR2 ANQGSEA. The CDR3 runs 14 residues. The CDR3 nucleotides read TGCAGCTCACACGGACTAGCGGGGGACAATGAGCAGTTCTTC. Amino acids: CSSHGLAGDNEQFF.

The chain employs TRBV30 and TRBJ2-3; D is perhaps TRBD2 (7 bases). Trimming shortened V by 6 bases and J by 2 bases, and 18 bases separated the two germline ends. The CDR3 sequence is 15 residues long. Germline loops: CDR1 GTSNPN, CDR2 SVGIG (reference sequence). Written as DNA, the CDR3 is TGTGCCTGCCAGGGGAGGGGGACCTTCACAGATACGCAGTATTTT. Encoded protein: CACQGRGTFTDTQYF.

Written as DNA, the CDR3 is TGTGCCAGCAGCGTAGAAACAGGGTGGGGGGAGACCCAGTACTTC. Protein product: CASSVETGWGETQYF. This chain connects TRBV9 to TRBJ2-5; TRBD1 is a possible D gene (6 bases). V lost 0 bases and J lost 5, with 14 bases in between. Germline V CDR1 and CDR2: SGDLS, YYNGEE. The CDR3 contains 15 residues.

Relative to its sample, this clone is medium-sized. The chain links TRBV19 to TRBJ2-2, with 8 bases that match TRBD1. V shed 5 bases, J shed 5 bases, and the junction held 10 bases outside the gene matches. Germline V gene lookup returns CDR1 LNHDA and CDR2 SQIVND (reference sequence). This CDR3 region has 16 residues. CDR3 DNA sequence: TGTGCCAGTAGTTTCTCGACAGGGGCTCATACCGGGGAGCTGTTTTTT. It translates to CASSFSTGAHTGELFF.

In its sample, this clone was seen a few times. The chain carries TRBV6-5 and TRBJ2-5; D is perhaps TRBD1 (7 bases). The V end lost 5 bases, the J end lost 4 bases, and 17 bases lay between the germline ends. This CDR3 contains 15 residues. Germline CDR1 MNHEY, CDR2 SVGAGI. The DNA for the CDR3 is TGTGCCAGCAGTACCCCGGCAGGGGGGAGAGAGACCCAGTACTTC. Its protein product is CASSTPAGGRETQYF.

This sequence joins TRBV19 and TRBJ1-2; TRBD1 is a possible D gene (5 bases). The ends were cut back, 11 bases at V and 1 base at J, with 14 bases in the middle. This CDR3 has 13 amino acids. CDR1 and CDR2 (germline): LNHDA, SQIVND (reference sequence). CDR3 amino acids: CAATRGINYGYTF. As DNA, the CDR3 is TGTGCCGCTACCCGGGGGATTAACTATGGCTACACCTTC.